This is a list of T cell receptor beta chains from one sample in a study of CD8+ T cells in alopecia areata. Clones were read by immunoSEQ multiplex PCR, and TCRdb kept only the in-frame ones, dropping some. The sample lists about 160,000 clones; around three fifths were seen once. The sample consisted of CD4+ T cells sorted from blood, taken at week 4, from a patient treated with tofacitinib. The receptors come from a human donor with alopecia areata. Both conserved end residues are part of each CDR3. The D gene is left open where the match is weak. Size is stated for part of the rows, as once, few or many counts, or as a class when the clone is expanded.

TRBJ1-3	few	.	TRBV30	TGTGCCTGGAGTGTACGAAGACGCCGCTCTGGAAACACCATATATTTT	CAWSVRRRRSGNTIYF
TRBJ1-2	.	.	TRBV19	TGTGCCAGTGGCCGGGCCCTGAGGAACTATGGCTACACCTTC	CASGRALRNYGYTF
TRBJ2-5	.	.	TRBV10-3	TGTGCCATCAGGCCCGACAGGCTAAGGGAGACCCAGTACTTC	CAIRPDRLRETQYF
TRBJ2-1	.	.	TRBV30	TGTGCCTGGAGTGCCGGGGACACAAGGGATGAGCAGTTCTTC	CAWSAGDTRDEQFF
TRBJ2-1	few	TRBD2	TRBV7-3	TGTGCCAGCAGCCCCGCTAGCGGGGGGGCCAATGAGCAGTTCTTC	CASSPASGGANEQFF
TRBJ2-5	few	.	TRBV29-1	TGCAGCGTTGGGGAGGTCACTAGATCATACTTC	CSVGEVTRSYF
TRBJ2-3	few	TRBD2	TRBV7-9	TGTGCCAGCAGCACGCTAGCGGGGGGCAGAAGAGATACGCAGTATTTT	CASSTLAGGRRDTQYF
TRBJ1-5	.	TRBD1	TRBV18	TGTGCCAGCTCACCACCAGGCGACAGGGCTAATCAGCCCCAGCATTTT	CASSPPGDRANQPQHF
TRBJ2-6	.	.	TRBV9	TGTGCCAGCAGCGGAACTGGGGCCAACGTCCTGACTTTC	CASSGTGANVLTF
TRBJ1-6	many	.	TRBV7-3	TGTGCCAGCAGCTTACGGGAGAATCAATTCACCCTCCACTTT	CASSLRENQFTLHF
TRBJ2-5	once	TRBD2	TRBV5-6	TGTGCCAGCAGCTTGCCCGGGACTAGCACGGAGACCCAGTACTTC	CASSLPGTSTETQYF
TRBJ1-5	.	.	TRBV30	TGTGCCTGGAGTGTAAGCGGAGGGGGGCCCCAGCATTTT	CAWSVSGGGPQHF
TRBJ2-1	.	.	TRBV15	TGTGCCACCAGCAGACAACTTACCTCAGGGGAAAATGAGCAGTTCTTC	CATSRQLTSGENEQFF
TRBJ1-1	.	.	TRBV30	TGTGCCTGGAGCAGGAACACTGAAGCTTTCTTT	CAWSRNTEAFF
TRBJ1-2	.	.	TRBV27	TGTGCCAGCAGTTTAAATGCTTTTATGTCGACATACTATGGCTACACCTTC	CASSLNAFMSTYYGYTF
TRBJ2-2	.	.	TRBV30	TGTGCCTGGAGTCTGTGGGGGGCGAACACCGGGGAGCTGTTTTTT	CAWSLWGANTGELFF
TRBJ2-6	few	.	TRBV5-1	TGCGCCAGCAGCTTGGCAGCGTCTGGGGCCAACGTCCTGACTTTC	CASSLAASGANVLTF
TRBJ2-1	.	.	TRBV15	TGTGCCACCAGCAGAGGGGACGCCCTGGACTACAATGAGCAGTTCTTC	CATSRGDALDYNEQFF
TRBJ2-7	.	TRBD1	TRBV13	TGTGCCAGCAGCCGGGACAGCAGTAACCCCTACGAGCAGTACTTC	CASSRDSSNPYEQYF
TRBJ1-1	.	.	TRBV25-1	TGTGCCAGCAGTGAATATAACAACCCTGAAGCTTTCTTT	CASSEYNNPEAFF
TRBJ2-2	.	.	TRBV29-1	TGCAGCGTACGGGGACCCACCGGGGAGCTGTTTTTT	CSVRGPTGELFF
TRBJ1-1	.	.	TRBV30	TGTGCCTGGATCTGGAACACTGAAGCTTTCTTT	CAWIWNTEAFF
TRBJ2-3	.	TRBD2	TRBV5-4	TGTGCCAGCAGCCGTAGCGGGGGGGTCACAGATACGCAGTATTTT	CASSRSGGVTDTQYF
TRBJ2-7	few	.	TRBV29-1	TGCAGCGTTCGGAGGGATTTCGGCGGCGAGCAGTACTTC	CSVRRDFGGEQYF
TRBJ1-1	few	TRBD1	TRBV29-1	TGCAGCGTGATAACAGGGGGCCCGTGGGCTGAAGCTTTCTTT	CSVITGGPWAEAFF
TRBJ1-6	.	.	TRBV7-2	TGTGCCAGCAGCCCTAGGGAGGTCTGGGATTCACCCCTCCACTTT	CASSPREVWDSPLHF
TRBJ2-7	.	.	TRBV29-1	TGCAGCGTTTATCGGGGGCGCGGCGAGCAGTACTTC	CSVYRGRGEQYF
TRBJ2-3	.	.	TRBV23-1	TGCGCCAGCAGTCAATCACCGGCGATCACAGATACGCAGTATTTT	CASSQSPAITDTQYF
TRBJ2-5	few	.	TRBV2	TGTGCCAGCAGTGAGGTTGGGGAGACCCAGTACTTC	CASSEVGETQYF
TRBJ2-3	.	.	TRBV18	TGTGCCAGCTCAAGGGCAGATACGCAGTATTTT	CASSRADTQYF
TRBJ2-3	.	.	TRBV7-9	TGTGCCAGCGTTCCACGGGGTTCCACAGATACGCAGTATTTT	CASVPRGSTDTQYF
TRBJ1-5	.	.	TRBV5-1	TGCGCCAGCAGCTTGGGAGGGACAAGTAATCAGCCCCAGCATTTT	CASSLGGTSNQPQHF
TRBJ2-3	.	.	TRBV29-1	TGCAGCGTTAACAGGGTGGCAGATACGCAGTATTTT	CSVNRVADTQYF
TRBJ2-7	.	.	TRBV6-6	TGTGCCAGCAGTTACTCAACCGGGGGAATCTACGAGCAGTACTTC	CASSYSTGGIYEQYF